A single sample gave rise to the 21 T cell receptor beta chains below, sequenced in a study of beta chain features in type 1 diabetes. Notes on the study in general: TCRB CDR3s were moderately but significantly shorter in Type 1 diabetes patients in all four CD4+ subsets.

These TCRs are of unknown antigen specificity. Every isolated RNA sample was fully reverse transcribed, so sequencing captured expressed TCRB transcripts. Some clones are missing from TCRdb's copy, which holds only in-frame ones; the method was immunoSEQ multiplex PCR. The table has approximately 730,000 clones, roughly 13% seen once. Sequenced: naive CD4+ T cells from blood. The receptors shown here come from a man aged 18 to 35 with type 1 diabetes.

The rearrangement uses TRBV5-6 and TRBJ1-3, with no clear D. The CDR3 extends over 14 amino acids. V lost 3 bases and J 4 bases, leaving 11 bases between the germline ends. Germline CDR1 and CDR2: SGHDT and YYEEEE. The CDR3, as DNA: TGTGCCAGCAGCTCGGTGGCGTTGGGAAACACCATATATTTT. Translation gives CASSSVALGNTIYF.

To note about this clone: Different DNA sequences within this sample yield the same CDR3. J is TRBJ2-5 and V is TRBV29-1, with D maybe TRBD2 (6 bases). The germline V and J ends were trimmed by 3 bases and 2 bases, with 7 bases remaining between them. Germline assignment: CDR1 SQVTM and CDR2 ANQGSEA. CDR3 length: 12 residues. CDR3 protein: CSVEGGQETQYF. DNA for the CDR3: TGCAGCGTTGAGGGGGGACAAGAGACCCAGTACTTC.

This clone was observed a few times. The chain employs TRBV2 and TRBJ2-1; D ambiguous. Per the germline V gene, CDR1 is SNHLY and CDR2 is FYNNEI. V dropped 2 bases and J dropped 0 bases, with 11 bases sitting between them. The CDR3 has 16 amino acids. CDR3 coding DNA: TGTGCCAGCAGTGAATCGCTTCACCTCTCCTACAATGAGCAGTTCTTC. This translates into CASSESLHLSYNEQFF.

This clone has a handful of counts. Other nucleotide sequences from this sample produce the same CDR3. The chain employs TRBV30 and TRBJ1-3, with 7 positions matching TRBD1. After removal of 5 bases from V and 1 base from J, the junction contained 2 bases not matched to a gene. The germline V gene has CDR1 GTSNPN and CDR2 SVGIG (reference sequence). The CDR3 loop spans 13 amino acids. This CDR3 is CAWATGSGNTIYF. As DNA, the CDR3 is TGTGCCTGGGCGACAGGGTCTGGAAACACCATATATTTT.

V and J are TRBV30 and TRBJ2-3; 14 bases line up with TRBD2. V lost 1 base and J lost 3; bases outside the gene matches: 0. Looked up from germline, CDR1 is GTSNPN and CDR2 is SVGIG (reference sequence). This CDR3 contains 15 residues. This CDR3 reads CAWSGLAGGTDTQYF. The CDR3, as DNA: TGTGCCTGGAGTGGACTAGCGGGGGGGACAGATACGCAGTATTTT.

J is TRBJ1-5 and V is TRBV28; D gene unclear. Germline V gene lookup returns CDR1 MDHEN and CDR2 SYDVKM. V lost 2 bases, J lost 6 bases, and 8 bases lay in between. This CDR3 is 13 amino acids long. The CDR3 protein is CASSLGQSQPQHF. CDR3 nucleotide sequence: TGTGCCAGCAGTTTAGGGCAGTCTCAGCCCCAGCATTTT. The complete variable domain, with remaining parts taken from reference TRBV28 and TRBJ1-5, reads DVKVTQSSRYLVKRTGEKVFLECVQDMDHENMFWYRQDPGLGLRLIYFSYDVKMKEKGDIPEGYSVSREKKERFSLILESASTNQTSMYLCASSLGQSQPQHFGDGTRLSIL.

CDR3 residues: CASSRGTGQETQYF. Here the CDR3 DNA reads TGTGCCAGCTCCCGGGGGACAGGACAAGAGACCCAGTACTTC. The chain carries TRBV18 and TRBJ2-5; 8 positions agree with TRBD1. Losses at the gene ends were 6 bases for V and 2 bases for J; bases not matched to a gene: 5. CDR3 size: 14 residues. The V gene's germline CDR1 is KGHSH and CDR2 LQKENI.

The chain joins TRBV30 to TRBJ1-2; no clear D. The CDR3 totals 12 residues. V was clipped by 1 base and J by 8 bases, with 11 bases between them. Germline CDR1 and CDR2: GTSNPN and SVGIG (reference sequence). The CDR3 region has the DNA TGTGCCTGGAGTGCACCAGCGGGCGGCTACACCTTC. It specifies CAWSAPAGGYTF. Combining the CDR3 with reference TRBV30 and TRBJ1-2 gives the whole variable domain SQTIHQWPATLVQPVGSPLSLECTVEGTSNPNLYWYRQAAGRGLQLLFYSVGIGQISSEVPQNLSASRPQDRQFILSSKKLLLSDSGFYLCAWSAPAGGYTFGSGTRLTVV.

The V gene is TRBV14, the J gene TRBJ1-2; D might be TRBD1 (5 bases). Germline V gene sequence: CDR1 SGHDN, CDR2 FVKESK. V dropped 4 bases and J dropped 5 bases, with 17 bases sitting between them. This CDR3 has 15 amino acids. The CDR3 region has the DNA TGTGCCAGCAGCCGACCTCAGGGAAGTCCTTATGGCTACACCTTC. Encoded protein: CASSRPQGSPYGYTF.

This chain joins TRBV7-2 and TRBJ2-7, with a weak D call TRBD1 (7 bases). The V and J ends lost 8 bases and 9 bases respectively, with 26 bases between them. Germline CDR1 is SGHTA and CDR2 is FQGNSA. The length of the CDR3 is 15 residues. Written as DNA, the CDR3 is TGTGCCAGCTCAGGGGGGCAGGGTCCCGGCATGGGGCAGTACTTC. This encodes CASSGGQGPGMGQYF.

The chain links TRBV19 to TRBJ2-7; no firm D call. Trimming took off 0 bases at V and 6 bases at J, with 12 bases between the two ends. Per germline, CDR1 LNHDA and CDR2 SQIVND (reference sequence). This CDR3 is built from 14 residues. The CDR3 sequence is CASSIDRTLGEQYF. CDR3 nucleotide sequence: TGTGCCAGTAGTATAGATCGGACCTTGGGCGAGCAGTACTTC.

This clone was recorded many times. This sequence joins TRBV21-1 and TRBJ2-7. TRBV21-1 is a recognized pseudogene. This CDR3 region has 13 residues. CDR3 in DNA: TGTGCCAGCAGCACCTGGGACGGCCACGAGCAGTACTTC. It specifies CASSTWDGHEQYF.

There are a few counts of this clone. The genes are TRBV5-1 and TRBJ1-1, with 9 positions matching TRBD1. V lost 2 bases, J lost 3 bases, and 2 bases stayed unmatched. Germline V gives CDR1 SGHRS, CDR2 YFSETQ. This CDR3 has 14 residues. The CDR3 here is CASSLQGADTEAFF. Written as DNA, the CDR3 is TGCGCCAGCAGCTTACAGGGGGCAGACACTGAAGCTTTCTTT.

The rearrangement uses TRBV29-1 and TRBJ1-1; no clear D gene. The CDR3 has 12 amino acids. Trimming removed 5 bases from V and 0 bases from J, with 7 bases in between. CDR1 SQVTM and CDR2 ANQGSEA come from the germline V gene. The DNA for the CDR3 is TGCAGCGTTAACAGCATGAACACTGAAGCTTTCTTT. It specifies CSVNSMNTEAFF.

This clone was picked up a small number of times. The V call is TRBV5-1, the J call TRBJ2-3, with unresolved D. The V end was cut by 0 bases, the J end by 0 bases, with 8 bases between. CDR1 SGHRS and CDR2 YFSETQ come from the germline V gene. CDR3 length equals 15 residues. CDR3 residues: CASSLASTSTDTQYF. Written as DNA, the CDR3 is TGCGCCAGCAGCTTGGCGTCAACTAGCACAGATACGCAGTATTTT.

This clone was seen only a few times. The chain recombines TRBV19 with TRBJ1-1; D unresolved. The CDR3 totals 13 residues. The germline V and J ends were trimmed by 5 bases and 5 bases, with 12 bases remaining between them. Germline CDR1 reads LNHDA; CDR2 reads SQIVND (reference sequence). The CDR3 sequence is CASSPVPYTEAFF. As DNA, the CDR3 is TGTGCCAGTAGTCCCGTACCCTATACTGAAGCTTTCTTT.

The chain carries TRBV5-6 and TRBJ2-7; D not certain. CDR1 and CDR2 (germline): SGHDT, YYEEEE. Trimming removed 2 bases at V and 2 bases at J, with 5 bases between. CDR3 size: 12 residues. The DNA for the CDR3 is TGTGCCAGCAGCTTTCAGACCTACGAGCAGTACTTC. It encodes CASSFQTYEQYF.

For this clone: At one boundary the junction diverges from the germline segment, which might be a read error. The chain has TRBV13 and TRBJ2-4, with D tentatively TRBD1 (6 bases). Looked up from germline, CDR1 is PRHDT and CDR2 is FYEKMQ (reference sequence). CDR3 length: 16 residues. For the CDR3, the DNA is TGTGCCAGCAGCCTAGGACAGAAACTAGCCAAAAACATTCAGTACTTC. This translates into CASSLGQKLAKNIQYF.

This clone came up once. J is TRBJ1-2 and V is TRBV7-6; D remains unclear. There are 15 residues in the CDR3. Germline V lookup: CDR1 SGHVS, CDR2 FNYEAQ. The ends were cut back, 1 base at V and 0 bases at J, with 9 bases in the middle. CDR3 sequence: CASSLDSGTNYGYTF. The CDR3 nucleotides are TGTGCCAGCAGCTTAGATTCCGGGACTAACTATGGCTACACCTTC.

This clone occurred a few times. The chain combines TRBV30 with TRBJ1-3; possible D gene TRBD1, 5 bases. Germline V gene sequence: CDR1 GTSNPN, CDR2 SVGIG (reference sequence). The V end was cut by 2 bases, the J end by 3 bases, with 17 bases between. This CDR3 comprises 16 residues. The CDR3 DNA follows: TGTGCCTGGAGTTGGGGCCGATGGGATAGTGGAAACACCATATATTTT. Translated, it gives CAWSWGRWDSGNTIYF. The variable domain in full, completed from reference TRBV30 and TRBJ1-3, reads SQTIHQWPATLVQPVGSPLSLECTVEGTSNPNLYWYRQAAGRGLQLLFYSVGIGQISSEVPQNLSASRPQDRQFILSSKKLLLSDSGFYLCAWSWGRWDSGNTIYFGEGSWLTVV.

The rearrangement links TRBV2 to TRBJ2-7, with D unresolved. Trimming removed 8 bases from V and 7 bases from J, with 18 bases in between. This CDR3 is built from 13 residues. CDR1 is SNHLY and CDR2 is FYNNEI in the germline V gene. The chain's CDR3 is CASWTDGRKEQYF. For the CDR3, the DNA is TGTGCCAGCTGGACCGACGGACGGAAGGAGCAGTACTTC.